Below, 15 T cell receptor beta chains from the same sample are listed, as sequenced in a study of CD8 T cells in Susac syndrome. Random-hexamer reverse transcription was applied to about 0.45 to 1 ug RNA. TCRdb reprocessed the immunoSEQ multiplex PCR reads via MiXCR and lists one record per CDR3 protein. The repertoire holds fewer than 200,000 distinct CDR3 sequences, with 93% as singletons. Sequencing used CD4+ T cells from PBMCs. The receptors stem from a human donor in good health.

In this sample, this clonotype turned up once. J is TRBJ1-5 and V is TRBV28; D is ambiguous. Germline V gene sequence: CDR1 MDHEN, CDR2 SYDVKM. V gave up 6 bases and J gave up 3 bases, with 12 bases separating them. The CDR3 runs to 14 residues. Here the CDR3 DNA reads TGTGCCAGCAGCCAACCGGCCTACAATCAGCCCCAGCATTTT. Its protein product is CASSQPAYNQPQHF.

The chain recombines TRBV28 with TRBJ1-2; the D is unclear. CDR3 length equals 14 residues. V lost 6 bases, J lost 2 bases, and 13 bases lay in between. Germline values: CDR1 MDHEN, CDR2 SYDVKM. CDR3 sequence (DNA): TGTGCCAGCAGCCGTAGAAATTACAACTATGGCTACACCTTC. This sequence encodes CASSRRNYNYGYTF.

V gene TRBV2 combines with J gene TRBJ1-4; no definite D call. V lost 3 bases and J lost 7, with 12 bases in between. Germline loops: CDR1 SNHLY, CDR2 FYNNEI. There are 14 residues in the CDR3. DNA of the CDR3: TGTGCCAGCAGTGACGCCCGGGTGGTTGAAAAACTGTTTTTT. Its translation is CASSDARVVEKLFF.

The rearrangement links TRBV5-1 to TRBJ1-2; D gene unclear. The CDR3 extends over 14 amino acids. Deletions cut 0 bases from V and 6 bases from J, with 12 bases between. Germline CDR1 is SGHRS and CDR2 is YFSETQ. The chain's CDR3 is CASSLELGSHGYTF. The CDR3 nucleotides are TGCGCCAGCAGCTTGGAATTAGGGTCCCATGGCTACACCTTC.

V is TRBV5-4 and J is TRBJ2-5; TRBD2 is a possible D gene (7 bases). V lost 2 bases and J lost 9, with 23 bases in between. CDR1 SGHNT and CDR2 YYREEE come from the germline V gene (reference sequence). This CDR3 has 16 amino acids. Written as DNA, the CDR3 is TGTGCCAGCAGCTTTTGGGGAGGGGGAAGGATGGAGGCCCAGTACTTC. It translates to CASSFWGGGRMEAQYF.

This chain connects TRBV29-1 to TRBJ1-1; unclear D gene. The ends were cut back, 2 bases at V and 0 bases at J, with 7 bases in the middle. Germline-derived CDR1 and CDR2 are SQVTM and ANQGSEA. The CDR3 has 13 residues. CDR3 nucleotide sequence: TGCAGCGTTGAAAGGCTTTTGAACACTGAAGCTTTCTTT. Translated, it gives CSVERLLNTEAFF.

This clonotype was observed a few times. The gene calls are TRBV20-1 and TRBJ2-3, with no clear D. Trimming removed 3 bases from V and 2 bases from J, with 6 bases in between. CDR1 DFQATT and CDR2 SNEGSKA come from the germline V gene (reference sequence). The CDR3 sequence is 12 residues long. For the CDR3, the DNA is TGCAGTGCTAGCGGCCCCACAGATACGCAGTATTTT. Its translation is CSASGPTDTQYF.

This sequence joins TRBV2 and TRBJ2-2; D is unclear. V was shortened by 2 bases and J by 7 bases, with 8 bases between the two germline ends. Germline V gene data show CDR1 as SNHLY and CDR2 as FYNNEI. CDR3 size: 13 residues. Here the CDR3 reads CASSESHGGELFF. The CDR3 DNA reads as TGTGCCAGCAGTGAAAGCCACGGCGGGGAGCTGTTTTTT. Full variable domain (outside the CDR3, taken from reference TRBV2 and TRBJ2-2): EPEVTQTPSHQVTQMGQEVILRCVPISNHLYFYWYRQILGQKVEFLVSFYNNEISEKSEIFDDQFSVERPDGSNFTLKIRSTKLEDSAMYFCASSESHGGELFFGEGSRLTVL.

The CDR3 region is CASSLQVRETQYF. The CDR3 nucleotides are TGCGCCAGCAGCTTACAGGTCAGGGAGACCCAGTACTTC. The chain carries TRBV5-1 and TRBJ2-5, with a tentative D call TRBD1 (5 bases). The V gene lost 2 bases and the J gene lost 5 bases, with 10 bases spanning the gap. This CDR3 spans 13 amino acids. CDR1 SGHRS and CDR2 YFSETQ come from the germline V gene.

The V call is TRBV28, the J call TRBJ2-7; D remains unclear. Deletions cut 5 bases from V and 6 bases from J, with 8 bases between. CDR1 and CDR2 (germline): MDHEN, SYDVKM. This CDR3 comprises 11 residues. In nucleotides, the CDR3 is TGTGCCAGCAGTCTTCCGGGCGAGCAGTACTTC. Translating gives CASSLPGEQYF.

The gene calls are TRBV11-1 and TRBJ1-2; D unclear. The CDR3 spans 16 residues. Germline CDR1 and CDR2: SGHAT and FQDESV (reference sequence). V lost 6 bases, J lost 3 bases, and 20 bases lay in between. DNA for the CDR3: TGTGCCAGCAGTCACATTCATGGGGTTCGGGACTATGGCTACACCTTC. Its protein product is CASSHIHGVRDYGYTF.

The chain recombines TRBV29-1 with TRBJ2-4; unclear D gene. Per germline, CDR1 SQVTM and CDR2 ANQGSEA. The CDR3 spans 11 residues. V dropped 3 bases and J dropped 9 bases, with 9 bases sitting between them. CDR3 nucleotides: TGCAGCGTTGAGGCCATGAGCATTCAGTACTTC. Its translation is CSVEAMSIQYF. Combining the CDR3 with reference TRBV29-1 and TRBJ2-4 gives the whole variable domain SAVISQKPSRDICQRGTSLTIQCQVDSQVTMMFWYRQQPGQSLTLIATANQGSEATYESGFVIDKFPISRPNLTFSTLTVSNMSPEDSSIYLCSVEAMSIQYFGAGTRLSVL.

The rearrangement uses TRBV28 and TRBJ2-7; 13 bases align to TRBD2. The germline V gene encodes CDR1 MDHEN and CDR2 SYDVKM. The CDR3 length is 15 residues. After removal of 5 bases from V and 7 bases from J, the junction contained 8 bases not matched to a gene. The CDR3 is CASSPGTSGADEQYV. In nucleotides, the CDR3 is TGTGCCAGCAGTCCCGGGACTAGCGGGGCGGATGAGCAGTACGTC.

The V gene is TRBV7-9, the J gene TRBJ1-2; D is uncertain. Deletions cut 7 bases from V and 3 bases from J, with 12 bases between. The germline V gene encodes CDR1 SEHNR and CDR2 FQNEAQ (reference sequence). The length of the CDR3 is 13 residues. The CDR3 sequence: CASTTGQYYGYTF. In DNA form, the CDR3 reads TGTGCCAGCACCACCGGGCAATACTATGGCTACACCTTC.

The chain links TRBV7-2 to TRBJ2-5; 7 nucleotides align to TRBD2. The CDR3 is 13 residues long. Germline CDR1 SGHTA, CDR2 FQGNSA. The trim removed 5 bases at V and 5 bases at J, leaving 5 bases unmatched. The CDR3: CASSVGTKETQYF. The CDR3 nucleotides are TGTGCCAGCAGCGTGGGGACTAAGGAGACCCAGTACTTC.